This TCR beta chain was observed in a study of human T cells and chemical hapten exposure. Study overall: Skin of the upper inner arm, about 2 cm by about 2 cm, received 2% DPC for sensitization. Overall study results and limits: DPC sensitization produced no change in TCRs with frequency above 1 in 1000. Against controls, expanded TCRs gave rise to significantly more large CDR3 similarity clusters.

Time point specified: patch test 2, 6 weeks after DPC sensitization. Documented treatment: therapeutic diphenylcyclopropenone sensitization with weekly scalp DPC. Trimming took 4 bases from V and 4 from J, leaving 9 bases between them. CDR3 length equals 13 residues. Germline assignment: CDR1 SGDLS and CDR2 YYNGEE. MiXCR, applied by TCRdb to the RACE reads, yields one record per CDR3 protein. The sample lists 350,000 to 400,000 distinct CDR3 sequences; about 6% were seen once. On this clonotype: Its antigen is unknown.

The source is a woman in her late teens or twenties with alopecia areata. Some clones in this sample may be carry-over from other donors' samples. The sequenced sample was whole blood, obtained in connection with sensitization to the hapten diphenylcyclopropenone (DPC). The chain employs TRBV9 and TRBJ1-5; D may be TRBD1 (5 bases). CDR3 loop: CASSRQHNQPQHF. CDR3 nucleotides: TGTGCCAGCAGCCGACAGCATAATCAGCCCCAGCATTTT.